These 31 T cell receptor beta chains originate from one sample sequenced in a study of blood T cell repertoires in COVID-19 (dated by TCRdb to 2018 to 2021). Library preparation was by the immunoSEQ multiplex PCR assay. TCRdb retrieved this table from immuneACCESS and kept in-frame rearrangements only. Not all clones are present; in checked studies, unresolved V genes account for under half, and no reason is known for the remainder. Counted in this sample were roughly 150,000 clones; 80% of them appeared once. About 5% of the sample lies in the top ten. The sequencing sample was made of peripheral blood. The receptors were sampled from a woman aged 50 to 60 with acute or convalescent COVID-19.

J is TRBJ1-5 and V is TRBV6-1; D gene unclear. The V end lost 2 bases, the J end lost 2 bases, and 13 bases lay between the germline ends. CDR3 length: 16 amino acids. The germline CDR1 and CDR2 sequences are MNHNS and SASEGT. The CDR3 DNA is TGTGCCAGCAGTGAACTCACTTTGAATGGCAATCAGCCCCAGCATTTT. Protein sequence: CASSELTLNGNQPQHF.

The chain has TRBV10-3 and TRBJ1-3, with a possible D match to TRBD1 (5 bases). From germline, CDR1 is ENHRY and CDR2 SYGVKD. Trimming left V 8 bases short and J 3 bases short, with 17 bases between. CDR3 size: 15 residues. The DNA for the CDR3 is TGTGCCATCTGGGGGGGAGCCGGAGATGGAAACACCATATATTTT. Translated: CAIWGGAGDGNTIYF.

In its sample, this clone was seen a few times. The chain joins TRBV7-7 to TRBJ1-3; TRBD1 might be the D (6 bases). This CDR3 is 19 amino acids long. V was cut by 5 bases and J by 0 bases, with 23 bases left in between. Germline CDR1 is SSHAT and CDR2 is FNYEAQ (reference sequence). The CDR3 DNA is TGTGCCAGCAGCAAAAACCGGGACACTGGGGAAAGCTCTGGAAACACCATATATTTT. Amino acids: CASSKNRDTGESSGNTIYF. Together with reference TRBV7-7 and TRBJ1-3, the CDR3 gives the full variable domain: GAGVSQSPRYKVTKRGQDVTLRCDPISSHATLYWYQQALGQGPEFLTYFNYEAQPDKSGLPSDRFSAERPEGSISTLTIQRTEQRDSAMYRCASSKNRDTGESSGNTIYFGEGSWLTVV.

The chain uses TRBV7-2 and TRBJ1-2; no reliable D call. Trimming pared 5 bases from V and 8 bases from J, leaving 15 bases between. This CDR3 spans 13 amino acids. Germline CDR1 is SGHTA and CDR2 is FQGNSA. The CDR3 DNA is TGTGCCAGCAGCCAGACATGGTTCTTGGGCTACACCTTC. This sequence encodes CASSQTWFLGYTF.

The count of this clone is one. V is TRBV5-1 and J is TRBJ1-2; the match to TRBD1 covers 8 bases. Germline V gene data show CDR1 as SGHRS and CDR2 as YFSETQ. V lost 4 bases, J lost 7 bases, and 9 bases stayed unmatched. This CDR3 is built from 14 residues. CDR3 DNA sequence: TGCGCCAGCAGCGTTGACAGGGGCTTGCTTGGCTACACCTTC. It codes for CASSVDRGLLGYTF.

The chain couples TRBV27 to TRBJ2-5; 15 nucleotides align to TRBD2. Germline V gives CDR1 MNHEY, CDR2 SMNVEV (reference sequence). V dropped 5 bases and J dropped 5; count of bases not matched to a gene: 9. The CDR3 totals 17 residues. In DNA form, the CDR3 reads TGTGCCAGCAGTCCTGGACTAGCGGGGGGGCCTAGGGAGACCCAGTACTTC. This sequence encodes CASSPGLAGGPRETQYF.

This chain uses TRBV7-8 with TRBJ1-5; TRBD1 matches at 9 bases. The germline V gene has CDR1 SGHVS and CDR2 FQNEAQ. V was pared by 1 base and J by 4 bases, with 5 bases of the junction left unmatched. CDR3 length equals 16 residues. This CDR3 is CASSLVPGQGNQPQHF. In nucleotides, the CDR3 is TGTGCCAGCAGCTTAGTCCCGGGACAGGGTAATCAGCCCCAGCATTTT.

The chain carries TRBV4-2 and TRBJ2-6, with D possibly TRBD1 on 5 matching bases. The V end was cut by 4 bases, the J end by 4 bases, with 17 bases between. This CDR3 is built from 17 residues. The germline CDR1 and CDR2 sequences are LGHNA and YNFKEQ. CDR3 sequence (DNA): TGTGCCAGCAGCCCCCAGGTGAGTGGGGCCGGGGCCAACGTCCTGACTTTC. It codes for CASSPQVSGAGANVLTF.

The chain uses TRBV19 and TRBJ2-7; 14 nucleotides agree with TRBD2. J was trimmed by 0 bases and V by 7 bases; bases with no gene match: 5. Germline CDR1 reads LNHDA; CDR2 reads SQIVND (reference sequence). The CDR3 runs 16 residues. The CDR3 is CASTQGLAGDSYEQYF. The CDR3 DNA reads as TGTGCCAGTACCCAGGGACTAGCGGGGGACTCCTACGAGCAGTACTTC.

The chain joins TRBV4-3 to TRBJ2-7; TRBD2 aligns across 10 bases. The germline V gene encodes CDR1 LGHNA and CDR2 YSLEER. This CDR3 spans 17 amino acids. The junction had 7 bases not matched to a gene; V was cut back by 0 bases and J by 2 bases. The CDR3 region is CASSQDIRTSGPYEQYF. The CDR3 bases are TGCGCCAGCAGCCAAGATATCCGGACTAGCGGACCCTACGAGCAGTACTTC.

In its sample, this clone was seen once. This chain links TRBV7-9 with TRBJ2-1; D unclear. Per the germline V gene, CDR1 is SEHNR and CDR2 is FQNEAQ (reference sequence). CDR3 length: 13 amino acids. V was trimmed by 3 bases and J by 6 bases, leaving 9 bases between them. CDR3 loop: CASSFTPSNEQFF. CDR3 bases: TGTGCCAGCAGCTTTACGCCCAGCAATGAGCAGTTCTTC.

This chain connects TRBV18 to TRBJ1-1; TRBD1 aligns across 9 bases. The CDR3 runs to 15 residues. Per germline, CDR1 KGHSH and CDR2 LQKENI. The trim removed 2 bases at V and 5 bases at J, leaving 6 bases unmatched. The chain's CDR3 is CASSPTGGAETEAFF. The CDR3 DNA reads TGTGCCAGCTCACCAACAGGGGGCGCAGAGACTGAAGCTTTCTTT.

The chain combines TRBV2 with TRBJ1-1; weak D call: TRBD1 (5 bases). The length of the CDR3 is 16 residues. V lost 4 bases and J lost 1, with 16 bases in between. CDR1 is SNHLY and CDR2 is FYNNEI in the germline V gene. Here the CDR3 DNA reads TGTGCCAGCAGTGTCTCCGTAGGACATTCGAACACTGAAGCTTTCTTT. Protein: CASSVSVGHSNTEAFF.

This chain uses TRBV2 with TRBJ2-7; D unresolved. The CDR3 has 13 amino acids. Germline V gene sequence: CDR1 SNHLY, CDR2 FYNNEI. V lost 4 bases and J lost 1, with 8 bases in between. In DNA form, the CDR3 reads TGTGCCAGCAGTGTTTTTTCATCCTACGAGCAGTACTTC. The encoded protein is CASSVFSSYEQYF.

This clone occurred a few times. This sample also contains other DNA sequences that code for the same CDR3. This chain links TRBV19 with TRBJ1-5; 8 bases align to TRBD1. Germline CDR1 reads LNHDA; CDR2 reads SQIVND (reference sequence). J lost 6 bases, V lost 3 bases, and 7 bases had no gene match. The CDR3 spans 15 residues. The DNA of the CDR3 is TGTGCCAGTAGTATCGGTACAGGGGGGCCTCAGCCCCAGCATTTT. The encoded protein is CASSIGTGGPQPQHF.

The V and J genes are TRBV29-1 and TRBJ2-5; D gene uncertain. Germline CDR1 reads SQVTM; CDR2 reads ANQGSEA. The CDR3 is 13 amino acids. V was pared by 4 bases and J by 4 bases, with 13 bases between. The CDR3 region is CSVVSHLGETQYF. Written as DNA, the CDR3 is TGCAGCGTTGTTAGCCATCTCGGAGAGACCCAGTACTTC.

This chain links TRBV7-9 with TRBJ1-4, with 9 bases aligning to TRBD1. V shed 4 bases and J 7 bases; nucleotides not matched to a gene: 4. The CDR3 consists of 14 residues. The germline CDR1 and CDR2 sequences are SEHNR and FQNEAQ (reference sequence). CDR3 protein: CASSSGQGIEKLFF. In DNA, the CDR3 is TGTGCCAGCAGCTCGGGACAGGGCATTGAAAAACTGTTTTTT.

The rearrangement links TRBV19 to TRBJ1-5; 10 positions agree with TRBD1. Germline V gene data show CDR1 as LNHDA and CDR2 as SQIVND (reference sequence). Losses at the gene ends were 4 bases for V and 5 bases for J; bases not matched to a gene: 8. The length of the CDR3 is 16 residues. CDR3 residues: CASSTTGGPPHQPQHF. The CDR3 nucleotides read TGTGCCAGTAGTACGACAGGGGGCCCTCCCCATCAGCCCCAGCATTTT.

The J gene is TRBJ1-1, the V gene TRBV18; D is undetermined. This CDR3 comprises 14 residues. V lost 5 bases and J 1 base, leaving 11 bases between the germline ends. Germline assignment: CDR1 KGHSH and CDR2 LQKENI. The chain's CDR3 is CASSRSYANTEAFF. The CDR3 coding sequence is TGTGCCAGCTCAAGGAGTTACGCGAACACTGAAGCTTTCTTT.

This clone appeared once. This chain uses TRBV5-1 with TRBJ1-2; D not certain. Germline V gene lookup returns CDR1 SGHRS and CDR2 YFSETQ. The CDR3 loop spans 13 amino acids. Trimming stripped 2 bases from V and 4 bases from J, with 9 bases between. CDR3 protein: CASSFAEAYGYTF. CDR3 coding DNA: TGCGCCAGCAGCTTCGCGGAGGCCTATGGCTACACCTTC.

V is TRBV13 and J is TRBJ1-1, with D uncertain. The CDR3 runs to 15 residues. Per germline, CDR1 PRHDT and CDR2 FYEKMQ (reference sequence). V lost 1 base and J 1 base, leaving 10 bases between the germline ends. CDR3 sequence reads: CASSLAYGANTEAFF. CDR3 DNA: TGTGCCAGCAGCTTAGCCTATGGAGCGAACACTGAAGCTTTCTTT.

This clone showed up just a few times. The chain combines TRBV2 with TRBJ2-1; D gene unclear. Germline V CDR1 and CDR2: SNHLY, FYNNEI. The CDR3 totals 11 residues. V lost 7 bases and J lost 8, with 9 bases in between. The CDR3 bases are TGTGCCAGCACCTCCGAGTATGAGCAGTTCTTC. Protein product: CASTSEYEQFF.

This chain links TRBV7-2 with TRBJ2-1, with a possible D match to TRBD2 (6 bases). The CDR3 runs to 11 residues. The V and J ends lost 5 bases and 10 bases respectively, with 9 bases between them. Germline lookup yields CDR1 SGHTA and CDR2 FQGNSA. The CDR3 bases are TGTGCCAGCAGCCTTACTAGCGAGCAGTTCTTC. Protein: CASSLTSEQFF. Full variable domain (outside the CDR3, taken from reference TRBV7-2 and TRBJ2-1): GAGVSQSPSNKVTEKGKDVELRCDPISGHTALYWYRQSLGQGLEFLIYFQGNSAPDKSGLPSDRFSAERTGGSVSTLTIQRTQQEDSAVYLCASSLTSEQFFGPGTRLTVL.

This sequence joins TRBV4-3 and TRBJ2-2; tentative D call: TRBD2 (6 bases). The CDR3 has 17 residues. Germline V gene data show CDR1 as LGHNA and CDR2 as YSLEER. Between the trimmed V and J ends, which lost 1 base and 1 base, there was a span of 13 bases. Here the CDR3 DNA reads TGCGCCAGCAGCCAAGTTAGCGGACGGGGGAACACCGGGGAGCTGTTTTTT. Its protein is CASSQVSGRGNTGELFF.

This clone was detected only once. The gene calls are TRBV19 and TRBJ2-6; maybe TRBD1 (6 bases). Trimming cost V 9 bases and J 1 base, with 10 bases left between them. In germline, CDR1 is LNHDA, CDR2 SQIVND (reference sequence). The CDR3 sequence is 14 residues long. The DNA for the CDR3 is TGTGCCAGCTTACAGGGATCTGGGGCCAACGTCCTGACTTTC. It is translated as CASLQGSGANVLTF.

The chain couples TRBV10-3 to TRBJ2-7, with 14 bases lining up with TRBD2. The V and J ends lost 7 bases and 2 bases, in that order; junction bases with no gene match: 4. CDR3 length: 15 residues. Germline V gene sequence: CDR1 ENHRY, CDR2 SYGVKD. The CDR3 spells CAITPGLAGAYEQYF. CDR3 in DNA: TGTGCCATCACCCCGGGACTAGCGGGGGCCTACGAGCAGTACTTC.

V is TRBV3-1 (or the pseudogene TRBV3-2) and J is TRBJ2-7, with D unresolved. V was trimmed by 4 bases and J by 7 bases, leaving 11 bases between them. The CDR3 runs to 12 residues. Germline V CDR1 and CDR2: LGHDT, YNNKEL (reference sequence). The CDR3 DNA reads TGTGCCAGCAGCCGTAGCCCTACGGAGCAGTACTTC. Amino acids: CASSRSPTEQYF.

V is TRBV3-1 (or the pseudogene TRBV3-2) and J is TRBJ1-2, with 7 bases matching TRBD1. CDR1 and CDR2 (germline): LGHDT, YNNKEL (reference sequence). V was pared by 3 bases and J by 1 base, with 2 bases of the junction left unmatched. The CDR3 runs 14 residues. The CDR3 DNA reads as TGTGCCAGCAGCCATCGACAGGGTAACTATGGCTACACCTTC. Protein sequence: CASSHRQGNYGYTF.

The chain employs TRBV27 and TRBJ2-7, with 7 positions matching TRBD1. Unmatched junction bases numbered 5, after V lost 5 bases and J lost 4 bases. Germline values: CDR1 MNHEY, CDR2 SMNVEV (reference sequence). CDR3 size: 13 residues. In DNA, the CDR3 is TGTGCCAGCAGTGAGGACAGGATGTACGAGCAGTACTTC. Translation: CASSEDRMYEQYF.

The rearrangement uses TRBV27 and TRBJ1-5; D is perhaps TRBD1 (5 bases). Germline CDR1 and CDR2: MNHEY and SMNVEV (reference sequence). The CDR3 totals 12 residues. V lost 2 bases, J lost 7 bases, and 6 bases lay in between. CDR3 protein: CASSLTGQPQHF. CDR3 DNA: TGTGCCAGCAGTTTAACAGGCCAGCCCCAGCATTTT.

V and J are TRBV13 and TRBJ2-1; weak D call: TRBD1 (5 bases). CDR3 length: 15 residues. V dropped 4 bases and J dropped 1 base, with 11 bases sitting between them. Germline V gives CDR1 PRHDT, CDR2 FYEKMQ (reference sequence). In DNA, the CDR3 is TGTGCCAGCAGCTCCAACAGGATTTCCTACAATGAGCAGTTCTTC. Protein: CASSSNRISYNEQFF.